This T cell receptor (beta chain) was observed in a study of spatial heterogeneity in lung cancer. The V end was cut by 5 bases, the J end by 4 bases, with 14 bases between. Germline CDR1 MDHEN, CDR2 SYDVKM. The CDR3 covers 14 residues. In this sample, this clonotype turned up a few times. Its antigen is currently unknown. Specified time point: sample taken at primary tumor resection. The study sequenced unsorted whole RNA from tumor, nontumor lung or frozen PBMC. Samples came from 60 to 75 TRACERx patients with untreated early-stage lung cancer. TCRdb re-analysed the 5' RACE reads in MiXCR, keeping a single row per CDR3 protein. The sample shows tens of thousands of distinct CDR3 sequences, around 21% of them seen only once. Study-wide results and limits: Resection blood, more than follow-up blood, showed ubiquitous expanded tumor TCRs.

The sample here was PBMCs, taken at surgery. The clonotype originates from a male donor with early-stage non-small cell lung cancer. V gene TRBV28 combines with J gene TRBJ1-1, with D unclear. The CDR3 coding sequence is TGTGCCAGCAGTGGACGACACTCGAGCACTGAAGCTTTCTTT. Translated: CASSGRHSSTEAFF.